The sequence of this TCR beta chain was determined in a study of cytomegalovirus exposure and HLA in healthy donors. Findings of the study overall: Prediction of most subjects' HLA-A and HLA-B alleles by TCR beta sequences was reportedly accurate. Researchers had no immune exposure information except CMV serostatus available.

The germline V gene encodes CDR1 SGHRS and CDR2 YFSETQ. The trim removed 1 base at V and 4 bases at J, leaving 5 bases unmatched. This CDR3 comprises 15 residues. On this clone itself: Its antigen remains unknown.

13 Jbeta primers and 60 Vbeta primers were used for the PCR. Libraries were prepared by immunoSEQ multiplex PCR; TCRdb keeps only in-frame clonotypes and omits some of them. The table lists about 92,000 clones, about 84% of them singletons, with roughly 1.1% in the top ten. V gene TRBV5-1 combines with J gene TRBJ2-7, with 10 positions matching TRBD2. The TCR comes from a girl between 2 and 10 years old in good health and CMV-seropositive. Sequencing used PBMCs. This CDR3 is CASSLFKREGYEQYF. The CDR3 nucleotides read TGCGCCAGCAGCTTGTTCAAGCGGGAGGGGTACGAGCAGTACTTC. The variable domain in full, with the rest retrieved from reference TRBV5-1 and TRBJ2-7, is KAGVTQTPRYLIKTRGQQVTLSCSPISGHRSVSWYQQTPGQGLQFLFEYFSETQRNKGNFPGRFSGRQFSNSRSEMNVSTLELGDSALYLCASSLFKREGYEQYFGPGTRLTVT.